One TCR beta chain is described in this entry. What antigen it recognizes has not been identified. No qualities accompany the bases; no much larger clone lies one base away. From its cysteine to its phenylalanine, the CDR3 spans 13 amino acids. The DNA shown is the 39-base CDR3, in frame from base 1. Via the germline V gene, CDR1 is MNHNS and CDR2 SASEGT. This entry belongs to a study of OX40 agonist ivuxolimab in advanced cancers. Regarding the complete study: Ivuxolimab was an agonistic, fully human IgG2 monoclonal antibody directed against OX40 (CD134), a costimulatory receptor. The paper reports the monotherapy dose-escalation portion (N = 52 patients) of the phase I ivuxolimab trial. Intravenous ivuxolimab was administered to patients every 2 weeks at six dose levels: 0.01, 0.1, 0.3, 1.5, 3 and 10 mg/kg. The purpose of peripheral TCRbeta sequencing was to test whether ivuxolimab changed TCR sequence diversity and led to clonal T-cell expansion. A male proportion of around 83% and a mean age of roughly 58 years, ranging from about 23 to 90, were recorded for the dose-escalation cohort. Partial responses were achieved by three dose-escalation patients, of whom one had hepatocellular carcinoma and two had cutaneous melanoma. Patients were allowed to have had prior anti-PD-1, anti-PD-L1 or anti-CTLA-4 therapy, and 30% to 50% of the dose-escalation patients had previously received checkpoint inhibitors. Of the approximately 50 dose-escalation patients, hepatocellular carcinoma was present in 19, melanoma in approximately 15, renal cell carcinoma in 9 and head and neck cancer in 9.

Overall study results and their limits: The antigen specificity of the clonally expanded peripheral T cells was not determined. Clonal expansion of both CD4+ and CD8+ blood T cells was observed from baseline to week 6 at doses 0.1 to 3.0 mg/kg. Low levels of normalized T-cell clonal expansion were also seen in some patients who did not respond. In the 0.1-3.0 mg/kg groups, partial responders were among the patients with the lowest normalized peripheral clonal expansion, particularly in CD8+ T cells. On average, CD8+ T cells showed more expanded clones than CD4+ T cells after ivuxolimab.

Genomic DNA was isolated from the sorted cells so that the TCRbeta CDR3 region could be sequenced. TCRbeta CDR3 regions were sequenced using the immunoSEQ Assay. TCRdb stores this immuneACCESS table with in-frame sequences only. Part of the clones is absent; in the studies checked, under half of the shortfall reflects unresolved V genes, and no reason is known for the rest. A total of tens of thousands of clones appear in this sample, over 70% of them only once. Roughly 4.8% of the sample is held by the ten biggest clonotypes. Patients with autoimmune disease history or receiving systemic immunosuppression were excluded from the trial. Peripheral blood for TCR sequencing was drawn from every dose cohort at baseline, at cycle 4 day 1 and at cycle 7 day 1. Samples were obtained from an open-label, multicenter, first-in-human phase I dose-escalation trial of ivuxolimab. Adults with locally advanced or metastatic melanoma, renal cell, hepatocellular, or head and neck squamous cell carcinoma were enrolled in the trial. CD4+ and CD8+ T cells were sorted separately from peripheral blood before TCR sequencing.

The receptor comes from an adult with an advanced solid tumor such as melanoma, head and neck, liver or kidney cancer. The sequencing used CD4+ or CD8+ T cells sorted from blood, collected in a trial of the OX40 agonist ivuxolimab. Recombination connected TRBV6-1 to TRBJ2-5; no D gene is confidently identified. Matching the DNA end better, TRBJ2-7 makes the J call doubtful. The CDR3 is CASSGGSLYEQYF. The nucleotide sequence reads TGTGCCAGCAGTGGGGGTTCTTTATACGAGCAGTACTTC.